This T cell receptor beta chain was documented in a study of CD8 T cells in Susac syndrome. The CDR3 loop spans 16 amino acids. Looked up from germline, CDR1 is SGHNT and CDR2 is YENEEA. V was shortened by 3 bases and J by 0 bases, with 12 bases between the two germline ends. This clonotype was seen a single time. Sequencing of TCR beta covered CD8+ and CD4+ T cells obtained from blood. TEMRA cells were FACS-enriched, and CD8+ and CD4+ T cells were isolated negatively. The RNA input was roughly 0.45 to 1 ug, and it was reverse transcribed with random hexamers. Across 54 Vbeta and 13 Jbeta, TCR beta CDR3 was amplified with immunoSEQ multiplex PCR. Using its own MiXCR run on the immunoSEQ multiplex PCR reads, TCRdb lists one record per CDR3 protein. The sample contains around 71,000 distinct CDR3 sequences, under 96% of which appear only once.

Sequencing was performed on CD4+ T cells from PBMCs. This rearrangement joins TRBV11-3 to TRBJ2-1, with D perhaps matching TRBD2 (5 bases). The TCR comes from a human donor with multiple sclerosis. The DNA for the CDR3 is TGTGCCAGCAGCTTGGACTCCTCGAGCTCCTACAATGAGCAGTTCTTC. Its translation: CASSLDSSSSYNEQFF. Filled out from reference TRBV11-3 and TRBJ2-1, the complete variable domain reads EAGVVQSPRYKIIEKKQPVAFWCNPISGHNTLYWYLQNLGQGPELLIRYENEEAVDDSQLPKDRFSAERLKGVDSTLKIQPAELGDSAVYLCASSLDSSSSYNEQFFGPGTRLTVL.